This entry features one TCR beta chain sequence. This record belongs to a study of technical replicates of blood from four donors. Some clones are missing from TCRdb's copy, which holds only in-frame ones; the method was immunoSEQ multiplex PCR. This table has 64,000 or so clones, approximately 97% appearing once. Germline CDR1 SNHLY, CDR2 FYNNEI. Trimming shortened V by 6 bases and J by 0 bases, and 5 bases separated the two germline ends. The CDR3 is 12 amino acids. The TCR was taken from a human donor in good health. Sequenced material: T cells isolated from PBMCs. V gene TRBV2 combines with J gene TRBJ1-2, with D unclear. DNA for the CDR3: TGTGCCAGCAGCATCCCTAACTATGGCTACACCTTC. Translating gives CASSIPNYGYTF.